These T cell receptor beta chains were read from a single sample in a study of cytomegalovirus exposure and HLA in healthy donors. The data were produced by immunoSEQ multiplex PCR, yet TCRdb's version contains in-frame clones alone and is incomplete. The sample lists around 77,000 clones, about 84% occurring once. Source material: PBMCs. Receptor source: a man between 35 and 55 years old in good health and CMV-seronegative. Both conserved end residues are part of each CDR3. A D gene is named only where the DNA matches it firmly. Clone size is not always given. Where it is, it says once, few, many or a class for expanded clones.

v_call,d_call,j_call,clone_size,cdr3_nt,cdr3_aa
TRBV7-9,.,TRBJ2-7,.,TGTGCCAGCAGTACAGACGGCGCTAAAGAGCAGTACTTC,CASSTDGAKEQYF
TRBV7-3,.,TRBJ1-4,.,TGTGCCAGCAGCTTAGGACCCGGGAGTGAAAAACTGTTTTTT,CASSLGPGSEKLFF
TRBV5-4,TRBD1,TRBJ2-7,.,TGTGCCAGCAGCTTGGTGCAGGGGGCCCCCGAGCAGTACTTC,CASSLVQGAPEQYF
TRBV9,.,TRBJ2-3,.,TGTGCCAGCAGCGACATTCCGGGACTCACAGATACGCAGTATTTT,CASSDIPGLTDTQYF
TRBV13,.,TRBJ1-3,.,TGTGCCAGCAGCTTAAAACAGGGCTCTGGAAACACCATATATTTT,CASSLKQGSGNTIYF
TRBV6-5,TRBD1,TRBJ2-7,.,TGTGCCAACTCGGGACAGTGGAAAACCTCCTACGAGCAGTACTTC,CANSGQWKTSYEQYF
TRBV28,.,TRBJ2-7,.,TGTGCCAGCAGTTCCGGGACATTCTACGAGCAGTACTTC,CASSSGTFYEQYF
TRBV30,.,TRBJ1-3,.,TGTGCCTGGAGGACAGATGGAAACACCATATATTTT,CAWRTDGNTIYF
TRBV29-1,TRBD1,TRBJ1-3,.,TGCAGCGGCTACAGGGGGCACACCATATATTTT,CSGYRGHTIYF
TRBV7-3,TRBD2,TRBJ2-6,.,TGTGCCAGCAGCTTAAACGGCGGGGGGGGGACTGGGGCCAACGTCCTGACTTTC,CASSLNGGGGTGANVLTF
TRBV7-9,TRBD2,TRBJ2-1,.,TGTGCCAGCAGCTTACTAGCGGGGGGGCCGGCCAATGAGCAGTTCTTC,CASSLLAGGPANEQFF
TRBV7-9,TRBD2,TRBJ2-7,.,TGTGCCAGCAGCTCTTTAGCGGGGGGATCCTACGAGCAGTACTTC,CASSSLAGGSYEQYF
TRBV18,TRBD1,TRBJ2-2,.,TGTGCCAGCCCCCTTCCGGGACAGGGGCAGACAATATCCGGGGAGCTGTTTTTT,CASPLPGQGQTISGELFF
TRBV7-6,TRBD1,TRBJ1-3,.,TGTGCCAGCAGCTGGGGACAGGGCTCTGGAAACACCATATATTTT,CASSWGQGSGNTIYF
TRBV5-5,.,TRBJ2-1,.,TGTGCCAGCAGCTCGGTGCTGAGCTCCTACAATGAGCAGTTCTTC,CASSSVLSSYNEQFF
TRBV7-3,TRBD1,TRBJ2-7,.,TGTGCCAGCAGCTCACCGGGACAGACCTACGAGCAGTACTTC,CASSSPGQTYEQYF
TRBV7-9,.,TRBJ1-6,once,TGTGCCAGCAGCCTAGATGAGGCCCTCCACTTT,CASSLDEALHF
TRBV5-5,.,TRBJ1-1,.,TGTGCCAGCAGCAAACAGATCCCCTCGAACACTGAAGCTTTCTTT,CASSKQIPSNTEAFF
TRBV25-1,.,TRBJ1-2,once,TGTGCCAGCAGTGAATCAGGAGGACGGGGGTCCATAGATGGCTACCCCTTC,CASSESGGRGSIDGYPF
TRBV29-1,.,TRBJ1-1,.,TGCAGCGTTGAAGAAAGAAGAAAGGGAGGGGGATACACTGAAGCTTTCTTT,CSVEERRKGGGYTEAFF
TRBV18,.,TRBJ1-4,.,TGTGCCAGCTCAGCTACGAACGGGGAGGAAAAACTGTTTTTT,CASSATNGEEKLFF
TRBV29-1,TRBD2,TRBJ2-3,.,TGCAGCGTTGAGGCGGGAGCAGATACGCAGTATTTT,CSVEAGADTQYF
TRBV27,.,TRBJ2-5,.,TGTGCCAGCATCTTCGCGCAAGAGACCCAGTACTTC,CASIFAQETQYF
TRBV6-5,TRBD1,TRBJ2-7,.,TGTGCCAGCAGTTCTCCCGACAGGGAATCCTACGAGCAGTACTTC,CASSSPDRESYEQYF
TRBV7-2,TRBD1,TRBJ2-7,.,TGTGCCAGCAGTCTCACCGGGACAGGCTCCCGGGCTGCCTACGAGCAGTACTTC,CASSLTGTGSRAAYEQYF
TRBV7-2,TRBD2,TRBJ2-1,once,TGTGCCAGCAGCCGCCAGGCTAGCGGGGGCAATGAGCAGTTCTTC,CASSRQASGGNEQFF
TRBV19,.,TRBJ1-5,.,TGTGCCAGTAGTATAGCCCCGGGCCGGGGGACCAATCAGCCCCAGCATTTT,CASSIAPGRGTNQPQHF
TRBV6-6,.,TRBJ2-7,once,TGTGCCAGCAGTTACTCTAGGGGTTTGAGGGAGCAGTACTTC,CASSYSRGLREQYF
TRBV9,TRBD2,TRBJ2-1,.,TGTGCCAGCAGCGTAGGGCTAGCGGGGTTATACAATGAGCAGTTCTTC,CASSVGLAGLYNEQFF
TRBV29-1,TRBD1,TRBJ1-2,.,TGCAGCGTGACGGGGAGCCGGGACAGACTTAACTATGGCTACACCTTC,CSVTGSRDRLNYGYTF
TRBV9,TRBD1,TRBJ2-1,.,TGTGCCAGCAGCGTCCGGGACAGGGGGGCCTACAATGAGCAGTTCTTC,CASSVRDRGAYNEQFF
TRBV7-6,.,TRBJ1-3,.,TGTGCCAGCAGCTTAGGGGGGGGGCCTGGAAACACCATATATTTT,CASSLGGGPGNTIYF
TRBV10-3,TRBD1,TRBJ1-5,.,TGTGCCATCAGTGAATCTACAGGGGTCGGTCAGCCCCAGCATTTT,CAISESTGVGQPQHF
TRBV10-3,.,TRBJ1-2,.,TGTGCCATCACCCGGGAGGGGGATGGCTACACCTTC,CAITREGDGYTF
TRBV10-2,.,TRBJ2-5,.,TGCGCCACCCGGGACTCACAAGAGACCCAGTACTTC,CATRDSQETQYF
TRBV11-1,.,TRBJ1-1,.,TGTGCCAGCAGCTTAGTAGTGAACACTGAAGCTTTCTTT,CASSLVVNTEAFF
TRBV15,TRBD1,TRBJ1-1,.,TGTGCCACCAGCAGAGTTCCGCGGGACAGGGACACTGAAGCTTTCTTT,CATSRVPRDRDTEAFF
TRBV5-1,TRBD1,TRBJ1-2,.,TGCGCCAGCAGCGCGACACGGGACAGCTATGGCTACCCCTTC,CASSATRDSYGYPF
TRBV6-5,.,TRBJ2-1,.,TGTGCCAGCAGTTACTCCCCAGGGTACAATGAGCAGTTCTTC,CASSYSPGYNEQFF
TRBV5-1,TRBD1,TRBJ2-7,.,TGCGCCAGCCACTCGCCCGGACAGGGGGCCTACGAGCAGTACTTC,CASHSPGQGAYEQYF
TRBV5-1,TRBD1,TRBJ2-7,.,TGCGCCAGCAGCTTCGGACAGGGGGAAAAAGAGTACTTC,CASSFGQGEKEYF
TRBV7-2,TRBD1,TRBJ1-4,.,TGTGCCAGCAGCTTGGACAGGCCTCGGACTAATGAAAAACTGTTTTTT,CASSLDRPRTNEKLFF
TRBV7-9,.,TRBJ1-5,once,TGTGCTACTCAGGAGGATAGCAATCAGCCCCAGCATTTT,CATQEDSNQPQHF
TRBV29-1,.,TRBJ2-3,.,TGCAGCGTTTTCCAGGGGTTGTATACGCAGTATTTT,CSVFQGLYTQYF
TRBV7-2,.,TRBJ2-3,.,TGTGCCAGCAGCTTAGATGTGGGCAGGGGCACAGATACGCAGTATTTT,CASSLDVGRGTDTQYF
TRBV7-8,.,TRBJ2-2,few,TGTGCCAGCAGCTTGTACAGGAACACCGGGGAGCTGTTTTTT,CASSLYRNTGELFF
TRBV2,TRBD1,TRBJ1-5,few,TGTGCCAGCAGTCAGACAGGGCTCGACAATCAGCCCCAGCATTTT,CASSQTGLDNQPQHF
TRBV19,TRBD1,TRBJ2-7,.,TGTGCCAGTAGGCCGGGACAGGGAGAATTCAACGAGCAGTACTTC,CASRPGQGEFNEQYF
TRBV19,.,TRBJ2-7,.,TGTGCCAGTACCGGACAGACCTCCTACGAGCAGTACTTC,CASTGQTSYEQYF
TRBV4-1,.,TRBJ1-5,few,TGCGCCAGCAGCCAGTGGGGGGATAGCAATCAGCCCCAGCATTTT,CASSQWGDSNQPQHF
TRBV19,TRBD1,TRBJ2-5,.,TGTGCCAGTAGTAAGACAGGGGGAGAGACCCAGTACTTC,CASSKTGGETQYF
TRBV18,.,TRBJ2-5,.,TGTGCCAGCTCACCACCGGGGGCAGAGGAGACCCAGTACTTC,CASSPPGAEETQYF
TRBV19,.,TRBJ2-6,.,TGTGCCAGTACCCAGGGTTTTGCCGGGGCCAACGTCCTGACTTTC,CASTQGFAGANVLTF
TRBV4-3,TRBD2,TRBJ2-2,.,TGCGCCAGCAGCCAAGAGCCGGGAGGGAACACCGGGGAGCTGTTTTTT,CASSQEPGGNTGELFF
TRBV19,TRBD1,TRBJ1-4,.,TGTGCCAGTAGTGCTGGGACAGCAACTAATGAAAAACTGTTTTTT,CASSAGTATNEKLFF
TRBV7-3,TRBD1,TRBJ2-3,.,TGTGCCAGCAGTACAGGGGGCATCACGGATACGCAGTATTTT,CASSTGGITDTQYF
TRBV15,.,TRBJ2-1,.,TGTGCCTCCAGCAGAGTTTCCACAGCCCTTTACAATGAGCAGTTCTTC,CASSRVSTALYNEQFF
TRBV6-5,.,TRBJ1-2,.,TGTGCCAGCAGTTACTCGAGTAACGGTAACTATGGCTACACCTTC,CASSYSSNGNYGYTF
TRBV5-1,.,TRBJ2-5,.,TGCGCCAGCAGCATCCAGGGAGGTGGGCAAGAGACCCAGTACTTC,CASSIQGGGQETQYF
TRBV27,.,TRBJ1-2,.,TGTGCCAGCAGTGTTCGGGATAACTATGGCTACACCTTC,CASSVRDNYGYTF